The rows below give T cell receptor beta chains drawn from one sample of a study of beta chain features in type 1 diabetes. Repertoires were generated with immunoSEQ multiplex PCR, while TCRdb's copy carries only in-frame clones and drops some. The table shows about 160,000 clones, with 10% occurring only once. Sequencing was carried out using central memory CD4+ T cells from blood. These receptors came from a young man with type 1 diabetes. Both conserved end residues are part of each CDR3. D genes are given only for firm matches. Clone size, where shown, is once, few, many, or a class for clones that have expanded.

v_gene,abundance,j_gene,d_gene,CDR3aa,CDR3nt
TRBV14,few,TRBJ1-1,NA,CASSVQQAGTEAFF,TGTGCCAGCAGCGTGCAACAGGCTGGCACTGAAGCTTTCTTT
TRBV5-1,few,TRBJ2-7,NA,CASSDNSGTGEQYF,TGCGCCAGCAGCGACAATAGCGGCACTGGCGAGCAGTACTTC
TRBV28,NA,TRBJ1-1,TRBD1,CASNALDRFAEAFF,TGTGCCAGCAACGCTTTGGACAGGTTTGCTGAAGCTTTCTTT
TRBV6-1,few,TRBJ2-1,NA,CASARYSLDYEQFF,TGTGCCAGCGCCCGGTACAGTTTGGACTATGAGCAGTTCTTC
TRBV10-3,NA,TRBJ2-1,NA,CAISERADDNEQFF,TGTGCCATCAGTGAAAGAGCGGATGACAATGAGCAGTTCTTC
TRBV15,NA,TRBJ2-7,TRBD2,CATSRDRGGSEQYF,TGTGCCACCAGCAGAGACCGGGGAGGGTCCGAGCAGTACTTC
TRBV6-6,NA,TRBJ1-5,TRBD1,CASSSGTGLGQPQHF,TGTGCCAGCAGCTCCGGGACAGGGCTGGGTCAGCCCCAGCATTTT
TRBV5-6,NA,TRBJ2-2,NA,CASSLGDKSTGELFF,TGTGCCAGCAGCTTGGGAGACAAGAGCACCGGGGAGCTGTTTTTT
TRBV13,NA,TRBJ2-1,TRBD1,CASSLPLPGQIVNEQFF,TGTGCCAGCAGCCTTCCACTCCCGGGACAGATCGTCAATGAGCAGTTCTTC
TRBV2,few,TRBJ2-3,NA,CASSERDTQYF,TGTGCCAGCAGTGAACGAGATACGCAGTATTTT
TRBV7-9,NA,TRBJ2-3,NA,CASIIASPASTQYF,TGTGCCAGCATAATAGCGAGCCCAGCAAGTACGCAGTATTTT
TRBV6-5,NA,TRBJ1-2,NA,CASSSPGRENYGYTF,TGTGCCAGCAGTTCCCCGGGACGGGAGAACTATGGCTACACCTTC
TRBV30,few,TRBJ2-7,NA,CAWRDSSYEQYF,TGTGCCTGGAGGGACAGCTCCTACGAGCAGTACTTC
TRBV29-1,many,TRBJ2-1,TRBD2,CSVEGPSGRGFF,TGCAGCGTTGAAGGTCCTAGCGGGAGGGGATTCTTC
TRBV14,NA,TRBJ2-5,TRBD2,CASSQGGGFGETQYF,TGTGCCAGCAGCCAAGGCGGGGGGTTTGGAGAGACCCAGTACTTC
TRBV5-4,NA,TRBJ1-1,NA,CASSLVGARNTEAFF,TGTGCCAGCAGCTTGGTAGGGGCCAGGAACACTGAAGCTTTCTTT
TRBV7-2,NA,TRBJ2-1,TRBD2,CASSLGGTNNEQFF,TGTGCCAGCAGCTTAGGCGGGACTAACAATGAGCAGTTCTTC
TRBV18,few,TRBJ1-4,NA,CASSSRARFDEKLFF,TGTGCCAGCTCATCCAGGGCGCGGTTCGATGAAAAACTGTTTTTT
TRBV7-2,few,TRBJ2-5,NA,CASSLTRETQYF,TGTGCCAGCAGCTTAACGAGGGAGACCCAGTACTTC
TRBV11-2,NA,TRBJ2-5,NA,CASSPQGMETQYF,TGTGCCAGCAGCCCGCAGGGTATGGAGACCCAGTACTTC
TRBV28,NA,TRBJ2-5,NA,CASSSGTSQETQYF,TGTGCCAGCAGCTCGGGAACTTCCCAAGAGACCCAGTACTTC
TRBV5-1,few,TRBJ2-3,TRBD2,CASSLGLAGVSPDTQYF,TGCGCCAGCAGCTTGGGACTAGCGGGAGTCTCCCCAGATACGCAGTATTTT
TRBV29-1,NA,TRBJ2-7,TRBD1,CSVAGQGIYEQYF,TGCAGCGTTGCGGGACAGGGGATCTACGAGCAGTACTTC
TRBV28,few,TRBJ1-1,NA,CASNSAIAEAFF,TGTGCCAGCAACTCCGCGATAGCTGAAGCTTTCTTT
TRBV7-2,few,TRBJ1-5,NA,CASSLVSTVNSNQPQHF,TGTGCCAGCAGCTTAGTGTCCACAGTGAATAGCAATCAGCCCCAGCATTTT
TRBV5-4,many,TRBJ2-3,NA,CASSRGLTSTDTQYF,TGTGCCAGCAGCAGAGGACTGACTAGCACAGATACGCAGTATTTT
TRBV5-4,few,TRBJ2-2,NA,CASSFLTTSETGELFF,TGTGCCAGCAGCTTCTTAACTACCTCTGAGACCGGGGAGCTGTTTTTT
TRBV7-2,few,TRBJ1-1,NA,CASSLGGENTEAFF,TGTGCCAGCAGCTTAGGAGGAGAGAACACTGAAGCTTTCTTT
TRBV7-3,NA,TRBJ2-3,TRBD2,CASSALNQVAGRGATDTQYF,TGTGCCAGCAGCGCTTTAAATCAGGTCGCGGGGAGGGGAGCAACAGATACGCAGTATTTT
TRBV5-4,few,TRBJ2-3,NA,CASSSGSGSTDTQYF,TGTGCCAGCAGCTCTGGGAGCGGCAGCACAGATACGCAGTATTTT
TRBV2,NA,TRBJ1-5,NA,CASSVSGNQPQHF,TGTGCCAGCAGTGTCAGCGGGAATCAGCCCCAGCATTTT
TRBV19,NA,TRBJ1-1,NA,CASSPWTDDTEAFF,TGTGCCAGTAGTCCTTGGACTGATGACACTGAAGCTTTCTTT
TRBV2,NA,TRBJ2-3,TRBD2,CASSLLAGGPDTQYF,TGTGCCAGCAGTCTACTAGCGGGAGGGCCTGATACGCAGTATTTT
TRBV28,NA,TRBJ1-2,NA,CASSQQGYGYTF,TGTGCCAGCAGTCAACAGGGCTATGGCTACACCTTC
TRBV29-1,NA,TRBJ2-1,TRBD1,CSTGQGYNEQFF,TGCAGCACGGGACAGGGGTACAATGAGCAGTTCTTC
TRBV27,NA,TRBJ2-1,NA,CASSPFRENNEQFF,TGTGCCAGCAGTCCTTTTCGGGAGAACAATGAGCAGTTCTTC
TRBV29-1,few,TRBJ2-1,NA,CSVEGSSNSYNEQFF,TGCAGCGTTGAAGGTAGCAGCAACTCCTACAATGAGCAGTTCTTC
TRBV28,few,TRBJ2-7,NA,CASSLQAYEQYF,TGTGCCAGCAGTTTACAGGCCTACGAGCAGTACTTC
TRBV5-1,few,TRBJ1-1,NA,CASSTIPGADTEAFF,TGCGCCAGCAGCACTATACCAGGGGCGGACACTGAAGCTTTCTTT
TRBV28,few,TRBJ1-5,TRBD1,CASRRLQGASQPQHF,TGTGCCAGCAGGCGACTACAGGGGGCGAGTCAGCCCCAGCATTTT
TRBV5-1,NA,TRBJ2-3,TRBD2,CASSPTSTSGRADTQYF,TGCGCCAGCAGCCCCACCTCGACTAGCGGGCGTGCAGATACGCAGTATTTT
TRBV6-1,few,TRBJ2-5,TRBD2,CASSELVMGLAGGVWETQYF,TGTGCCAGCAGTGAATTGGTAATGGGACTAGCGGGAGGAGTCTGGGAGACCCAGTACTTC
TRBV6-1,few,TRBJ1-5,TRBD1,CASSVSTGEWQPQHF,TGTGCCAGCAGTGTAAGCACAGGGGAATGGCAGCCCCAGCATTTT
TRBV6-6,few,TRBJ2-5,NA,CASSRGFGETQYF,TGTGCCAGCTCGAGAGGGTTCGGAGAGACCCAGTACTTC
TRBV7-9,few,TRBJ1-4,NA,CASSFGRREKLFF,TGTGCCAGCAGCTTCGGGAGGCGCGAAAAACTGTTTTTT
TRBV5-6,NA,TRBJ2-2,NA,CASSLQGEDTGELFF,TGTGCCAGCAGCTTGCAGGGTGAAGACACCGGGGAGCTGTTTTTT
TRBV9,few,TRBJ2-2,NA,CASSGLLGTTQGLFF,TGTGCCAGCAGCGGACTCCTTGGTACCACACAGGGCTTGTTTTTT
TRBV7-9,NA,TRBJ1-2,NA,CASSLEQGLGYGYTF,TGTGCCAGCAGCTTAGAACAGGGTCTGGGCTATGGCTACACCTTC
TRBV23-1,NA,TRBJ2-7,TRBD1,CASNQPPDRVVPYEQYF,TGCGCCAGCAATCAGCCCCCGGACAGGGTAGTTCCCTACGAGCAGTACTTC
TRBV29-1,few,TRBJ2-2,TRBD2,CSGTSGRVGELFF,TGCAGCGGGACTAGCGGGAGAGTCGGGGAGCTGTTTTTT
TRBV21-1,NA,TRBJ2-7,NA,CASRHSVRGPEQYF,TGTGCCAGCAGACACAGTGTTAGAGGGCCCGAGCAGTACTTC
TRBV5-4,NA,TRBJ2-5,TRBD2,CASSPPPSLAGVQETQYF,TGTGCCAGCAGCCCCCCACCATCACTAGCGGGAGTTCAAGAGACCCAGTACTTC
TRBV9,few,TRBJ2-3,TRBD2,CASSPLPGGVQGTDTQYF,TGTGCCAGCAGCCCCCTCCCCGGGGGGGTTCAGGGCACAGATACGCAGTATTTT
TRBV11-2,NA,TRBJ2-7,TRBD2,CASSSIAGGFEQYF,TGTGCCAGCAGCTCCATAGCGGGAGGCTTCGAGCAGTACTTC
TRBV5-4,NA,TRBJ2-3,NA,CASSLQGSTDTQYF,TGTGCCAGCAGCTTACAGGGAAGCACAGATACGCAGTATTTT